This T cell receptor (beta chain) originates from a study of graft-versus-host responses after intestinal transplantation. In the study overall: All recipients were given anti-thymocyte globulin induction, and tacrolimus and steroids were then administered for three to four years.

Details on this clone: What it binds is not known.

The germline V and J ends were trimmed by 0 bases and 1 base, with 5 bases remaining between them. Germline V gene sequence: CDR1 SGHRS, CDR2 YFSETQ. There are 14 residues in the CDR3. Repertoires were generated with immunoSEQ multiplex PCR, while TCRdb's copy carries only in-frame clones and drops some. This repertoire shows tens of thousands of clones, roughly nine tenths found once; its top ten account for 0.62%. Study-wide results and limits: GvH clones turned up in recipient marrow; some had shown up first in ileum or blood. Maximum circulating GvH clone levels tracked with early post-transplant HvG decreases.

The receptor comes from a human donor who was the organ donor for an intestinal transplant. J is TRBJ2-1 and V is TRBV5-1, with D unresolved. Here the sequenced sample was unstimulated CD4+ T cells sorted from spleen or lymph node cells, taken before transplant. The CDR3 nucleotides read TGCGCCAGCAGCTTGGCCCTATCCTACAATGAGCAGTTCTTC. Translating it yields CASSLALSYNEQFF.